This record covers a single T cell receptor (beta chain). The data stem from a study of T cell changes during pregnancy in multiple sclerosis. Trimming pared 4 bases from V and 6 bases from J, leaving 16 bases between. The CDR3 loop spans 15 amino acids. CDR1 and CDR2 (germline): PRHDT, FYEKMQ (reference sequence). Profiled with immunoSEQ multiplex PCR; TCRdb holds only in-frame clones, not every one. This sample yields more than 100,000 clones, of which approximately 90% are seen a single time; around 0.92% belongs to the top ten. This sequence was found in a female donor with multiple sclerosis, enrolled in a pregnancy study. This sample comprised peripheral blood, obtained after pregnancy. The rearrangement joins TRBV13 to TRBJ2-1; perhaps TRBD1 as D (7 bases). The CDR3 is CASSSRGDAGNEQFF. The CDR3 DNA sequence: TGTGCCAGCAGCTCCAGGGGGGATGCAGGCAATGAGCAGTTCTTC.